The entry that follows covers one TCR beta chain sequence. What it binds is unknown. The sample comes from a study of T-cell memory formation after mild COVID-19. Whole-study findings and limits: SARS-CoV-2 specificity of second-wave clones peaking day 37 was unconfirmed. Later expanders leaned CD4+, whereas clones that contracted between day 15 and 85 were balanced CD4/CD8. Contracting clones localized mainly to CM and EM when CD4+ and mainly to EMRA when CD8+. Pre-infection memory held some responding clones, suggesting pre-existing cross-reactive T cells responded.

The CDR3 length is 18 residues. Germline V lookup: CDR1 LNHDA, CDR2 SQIVND (reference sequence). Losses at the gene ends were 5 bases for V and 0 bases for J; bases not matched to a gene: 12. A single record per CDR3 protein comes from TCRdb applying MiXCR to the 5' RACE reads. This table has more than 150,000 distinct CDR3 sequences, roughly 18% appearing once. The source material was PBMCs or a T cell subset sorted from them (not recorded which). The sequence was obtained from a man aged 18 to 30 who had mild COVID-19 (a few samples of this study predate the infection). Cell type and time point are not known. The chain has TRBV19 and TRBJ1-3, with 8 nucleotides matching TRBD1. The DNA of the CDR3 is TGTGCCAGTAGTCCATTCTTCGGACAGGGCCTCTCTGGAAACACCATATATTTT. It is translated as CASSPFFGQGLSGNTIYF.